This is a list of T cell receptor beta chains from one sample in a study of early T cells in non-severe SARS-CoV-2 infection. Each CDR3 protein gets one entry after TCRdb re-called the 5' RACE reads with MiXCR. The sample shows 25,000 to 30,000 distinct CDR3 sequences, more than 4.5% of them seen only once. Sample: whole blood. Receptors were obtained from an adult who was a healthcare worker with PCR-confirmed SARS-CoV-2 infection or an uninfected control (not recorded which). CDR3s include the opening cysteine and the closing phenylalanine or tryptophan. Each record gives: V gene, D gene, clone size, J gene, CDR3 length, CDR3 DNA, CDR3 protein. The D gene is left open where the match is weak. The size field is filled for only some rows; it gives once, few, many or a size class.

TRBV7-2,NA,NA,TRBJ2-7,11,TGTGCCAGCAGCCTGGTCTACGAGCAGTACTTC,CASSLVYEQYF
TRBV10-3,NA,many,TRBJ2-7,16,TGTGCCATCAGTGAGTCTCGGCGGGGTACTACCCACGAGCAGTACTTC,CAISESRRGTTHEQYF
TRBV12-3/TRBV12-4,NA,many,TRBJ1-2,11,TGTGCCAGCAGTTTACGAGGAGGCTACACCTTC,CASSLRGGYTF
TRBV5-1,TRBD1,many,TRBJ1-5,17,TGCGCCAGCAGCTTGTCTCCGGCAGGGGGTAGCAATCAGCCCCAGCATTTT,CASSLSPAGGSNQPQHF
TRBV19,NA,medium-sized,TRBJ1-2,14,TGTGCCAGTAGTATAAGTAGCGGACGTTATGGCTACACCTTC,CASSISSGRYGYTF
TRBV7-6,NA,NA,TRBJ2-5,12,TGTGCCAGCAGCTTAGCGTCGGAGACCCAGTACTTC,CASSLASETQYF
TRBV30,TRBD2,many,TRBJ2-3,16,TGTGCCTGGAGTGTACCGAGCGGGGGGGCAACAGATACGCAGTATTTT,CAWSVPSGGATDTQYF
TRBV2,NA,many,TRBJ2-2,14,TGTGCCAGCAGTGACAGGGGCACCACCGGGGAGCTGTTTTTT,CASSDRGTTGELFF
TRBV7-9,NA,many,TRBJ1-6,14,TGTGCCAGCAGCTTACGGGTGGGTGATTCACCCCTCCACTTT,CASSLRVGDSPLHF
TRBV9,NA,NA,TRBJ1-1,13,TGTGCCAGCAGCGTAGAGGTTGTGACTGAAGCTTTCTTT,CASSVEVVTEAFF
TRBV10-3,NA,NA,TRBJ1-6,13,TGTGCCATCAATAGACAATATAATTCACCCCTCCACTTT,CAINRQYNSPLHF
TRBV20-1,NA,NA,TRBJ2-1,11,TGCAGTGCTAGCATCCAGGGTGAGCAGTTCTTC,CSASIQGEQFF
TRBV6-2/TRBV6-3,NA,many,TRBJ2-7,14,TGTGCCAGCAGTTCCGGGACAAATCGCGACGAGCAGTACTTC,CASSSGTNRDEQYF
TRBV29-1,NA,many,TRBJ2-3,12,TGCAGCGTTAATGGCCGCACAGATACGCAGTATTTT,CSVNGRTDTQYF
TRBV12-3/TRBV12-4,TRBD1,few,TRBJ2-2,14,TGTGCCAGCAGTTTGGGACAGGGGATCAGGGAGCTGTTTTTT,CASSLGQGIRELFF
TRBV30,NA,many,TRBJ2-7,14,TGTGCCTGGAGTGTACTAGACAGACCCTACGAGCAGTACTTC,CAWSVLDRPYEQYF
TRBV29-1,NA,NA,TRBJ2-5,14,TGCAGCGTTGGGGGAAGGAATCCGCAAGAGACCCAGTACTTC,CSVGGRNPQETQYF
TRBV28,NA,many,TRBJ2-5,13,TGTGCCAGCAGTTTCCAGGGTCGAGAGACCCAGTACTTC,CASSFQGRETQYF
TRBV28,NA,many,TRBJ2-7,13,TGTGCCAGCAGCCACCGGGACAACTACGAGCAGTACTTC,CASSHRDNYEQYF
TRBV5-1,NA,few,TRBJ1-3,14,TGCGCCAGCAGCTCAGGGGCCTCTGGAAACACCATATATTTT,CASSSGASGNTIYF
TRBV3-1,NA,NA,TRBJ1-1,14,TGTGCCAGCAGCCAAGGACGGGGGAACACTGAAGCTTTCTTT,CASSQGRGNTEAFF
TRBV6-2/TRBV6-3,NA,NA,TRBJ1-1,14,TGTGCCAGCAGTTACTCGGGGTTGAACACTGAAGCTTTCTTT,CASSYSGLNTEAFF
TRBV6-6,NA,many,TRBJ2-1,12,TGTGCCAGCAGCCCGGACCCCTGGGAGAAGTTCTTC,CASSPDPWEKFF
TRBV6-5,NA,once,TRBJ1-2,14,TGTGCCAGCAGCAAACAGGGTGGGAGGTATGGCTACACCTTC,CASSKQGGRYGYTF
TRBV9,TRBD1,many,TRBJ2-1,14,TGTGCCAGCAGCGGAAACAGGGGGCTGGATGAGCAGTTCTTC,CASSGNRGLDEQFF
TRBV19,NA,many,TRBJ1-5,14,TGTGCCAGTAGTCCAGACAGTAGCAATCAGCCCCAGCATTTT,CASSPDSSNQPQHF
TRBV12-3/TRBV12-4,NA,many,TRBJ2-1,16,TGTGCCAGCAGTTTACTAACACCAACCTCCTACAATGAGCAGTTCTTC,CASSLLTPTSYNEQFF
TRBV7-2,TRBD1,NA,TRBJ1-2,14,TGTGCCAGCAGCTCGACAATAAAGGGGGCGACTTACACCTTC,CASSSTIKGATYTF
TRBV5-4,TRBD1,many,TRBJ1-2,14,TGTGCCAGCAGCCGGACAGGGGGCGGGTACGGCTACACCTTC,CASSRTGGGYGYTF
TRBV6-5,NA,many,TRBJ2-1,14,TGTGCCAGCAGTTACGGCGGGACCCACAATGAGCAGTTCTTC,CASSYGGTHNEQFF
TRBV7-2,NA,few,TRBJ2-3,14,TGTGCCAGCAGCTTCTTACAAAGGACAGATACGCAGTATTTT,CASSFLQRTDTQYF
TRBV5-1,NA,many,TRBJ1-4,13,TGCGCCAGCAGAACAGAGCCCGGAGAAAAACTGTTTTTT,CASRTEPGEKLFF
TRBV6-2/TRBV6-3,NA,many,TRBJ1-2,13,TGTGCCAGCAGAGGACAGACGGTACATGGCTACACCTTC,CASRGQTVHGYTF
TRBV20-1,TRBD1,many,TRBJ1-6,12,TGCAGTGCGACAGGGGGCGGTTCACCCCTCCACTTT,CSATGGGSPLHF
TRBV7-9,NA,few,TRBJ1-4,16,TGTGCCAGCAGCTTCGCGGGGGATATAGCCAATGAAAAACTGTTTTTT,CASSFAGDIANEKLFF
TRBV6-2/TRBV6-3,NA,many,TRBJ2-2,14,TGTGCCAGCAGCCGACGGACAGCCACCGGGGAGCTGTTTTTT,CASSRRTATGELFF
TRBV6-1,TRBD1,many,TRBJ2-7,15,TGTGCCAGCAGTAAAACAGGGACAGGGTTCGTCGAGCAGTACTTC,CASSKTGTGFVEQYF
TRBV12-3/TRBV12-4,NA,many,TRBJ1-1,13,TGTGCCAGCAGTTTCCGCCTGAACACTGAAGCTTTCTTT,CASSFRLNTEAFF
TRBV28,NA,NA,TRBJ2-7,11,TGTGCCAGCAGCAAACAGAGCGAGCAGTACTTC,CASSKQSEQYF
TRBV3-1,NA,many,TRBJ1-5,17,TGTGCCAGCAGCCAAGGGGTCTCGGTTTATAGCAATCAGCCCCAGCATTTT,CASSQGVSVYSNQPQHF
TRBV20-1,TRBD2,many,TRBJ2-7,13,TGCAGTGCTAGGAGAGGTAGCGGGAGCGAGCAGTACTTC,CSARRGSGSEQYF
TRBV27,TRBD1,many,TRBJ2-1,14,TGTGCCAGCAGTTTATTTCCAGGGGGCAATGAGCAGTTCTTC,CASSLFPGGNEQFF
TRBV29-1,NA,NA,TRBJ2-7,12,TGCAGCGCTAAGCGGGCCAACTACGAGCAGTACTTC,CSAKRANYEQYF
TRBV29-1,NA,many,TRBJ2-7,13,TGCAGCGCTGCTACAGGTCCCAACTACGAGCAGTACTTC,CSAATGPNYEQYF
TRBV7-9,NA,NA,TRBJ2-7,12,TGTGCCAGCAGCTTAGTCACCTACGAGCAGTACTTC,CASSLVTYEQYF
TRBV4-3,TRBD2,many,TRBJ2-3,16,TGCGCCAGCAGCTCGGGACTAGCGGGCACCACAGATACGCAGTATTTT,CASSSGLAGTTDTQYF
TRBV20-1,TRBD2,many,TRBJ2-3,18,TGCAGTGCCGAGCCCGGGACTAGCGGGATACTTAGCACAGATACGCAGTATTTT,CSAEPGTSGILSTDTQYF